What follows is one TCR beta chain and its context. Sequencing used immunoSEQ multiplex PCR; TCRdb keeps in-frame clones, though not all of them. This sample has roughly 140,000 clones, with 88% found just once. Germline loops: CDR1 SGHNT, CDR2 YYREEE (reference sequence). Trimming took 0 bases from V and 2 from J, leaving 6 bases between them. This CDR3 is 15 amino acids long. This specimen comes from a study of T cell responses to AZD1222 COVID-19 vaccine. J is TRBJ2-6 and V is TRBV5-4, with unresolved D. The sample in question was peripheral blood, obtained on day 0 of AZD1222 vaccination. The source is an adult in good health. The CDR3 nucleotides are TGTGCCAGCAGCTTGGGGGGTACTGGGGCCAACGTCCTGACTTTC. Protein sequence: CASSLGGTGANVLTF. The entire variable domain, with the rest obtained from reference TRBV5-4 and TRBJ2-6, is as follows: ETGVTQSPTHLIKTRGQQVTLRCSSQSGHNTVSWYQQALGQGPQFIFQYYREEENGRGNFPPRFSGLQFPNYSSELNVNALELDDSALYLCASSLGGTGANVLTFGAGSRLTVL.